This T cell receptor (beta chain) was recorded in a study of T cells of healthy individuals. This clonotype was counted ten times or more. TCRdb re-called the 5' RACE reads with MiXCR, one entry per CDR3 protein. The data contain more than 60,000 distinct CDR3 sequences, 15% to 20% of them singletons. CDR1 is LGHNT, CDR2 FRNRAP, per germline. With V trimmed by 3 bases and J by 4 bases, 8 bases remained unmatched. The length of the CDR3 is 16 residues. This TCR was recovered from a human donor in good health. This chain connects TRBV12-5 to TRBJ2-2; TRBD2 matches at 7 bases. CDR3 in DNA: TGTGCTAGTGGTTTCGGGGGAGGGCGCGGCACCGGGGAGCTGTTTTTT. It specifies CASGFGGGRGTGELFF.